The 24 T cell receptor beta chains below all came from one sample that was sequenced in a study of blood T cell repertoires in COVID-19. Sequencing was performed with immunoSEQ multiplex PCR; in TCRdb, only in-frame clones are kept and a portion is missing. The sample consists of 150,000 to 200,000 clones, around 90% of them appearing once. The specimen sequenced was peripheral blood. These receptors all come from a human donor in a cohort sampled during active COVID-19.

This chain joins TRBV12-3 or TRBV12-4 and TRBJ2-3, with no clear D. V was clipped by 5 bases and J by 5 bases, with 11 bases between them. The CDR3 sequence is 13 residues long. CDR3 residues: CASSPPPGDTQYF. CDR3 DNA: TGTGCCAGCAGTCCTCCCCCCGGAGATACGCAGTATTTT.

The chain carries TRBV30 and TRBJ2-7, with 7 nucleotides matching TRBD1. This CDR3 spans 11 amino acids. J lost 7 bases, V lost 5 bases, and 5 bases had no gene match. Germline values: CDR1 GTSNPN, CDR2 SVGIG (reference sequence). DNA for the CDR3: TGTGCCTGGGAAAGGGGGCTTGAGCAGTACTTC. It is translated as CAWERGLEQYF. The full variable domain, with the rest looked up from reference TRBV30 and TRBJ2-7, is SQTIHQWPATLVQPVGSPLSLECTVEGTSNPNLYWYRQAAGRGLQLLFYSVGIGQISSEVPQNLSASRPQDRQFILSSKKLLLSDSGFYLCAWERGLEQYFGPGTRLTVT.

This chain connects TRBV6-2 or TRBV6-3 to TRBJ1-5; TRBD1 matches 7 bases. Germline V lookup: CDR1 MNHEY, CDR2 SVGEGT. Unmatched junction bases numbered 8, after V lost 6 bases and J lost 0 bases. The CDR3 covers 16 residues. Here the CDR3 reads CASSPTGYGSNQPQHF. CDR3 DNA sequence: TGTGCCAGCAGCCCGACAGGGTATGGTAGCAATCAGCCCCAGCATTTT.

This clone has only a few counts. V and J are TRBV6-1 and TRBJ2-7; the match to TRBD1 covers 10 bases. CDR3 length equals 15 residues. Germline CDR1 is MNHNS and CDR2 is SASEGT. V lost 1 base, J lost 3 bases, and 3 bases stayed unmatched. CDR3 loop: CASSEGQGADYEQYF. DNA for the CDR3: TGTGCCAGCAGTGAAGGACAGGGGGCTGACTACGAGCAGTACTTC.

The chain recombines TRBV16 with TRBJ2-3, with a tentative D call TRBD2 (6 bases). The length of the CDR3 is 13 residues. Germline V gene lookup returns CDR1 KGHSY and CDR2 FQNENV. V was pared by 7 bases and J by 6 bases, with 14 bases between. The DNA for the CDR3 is TGTGCCAGCATCGTCGCGGGATCCGATACGCAGTATTTT. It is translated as CASIVAGSDTQYF.

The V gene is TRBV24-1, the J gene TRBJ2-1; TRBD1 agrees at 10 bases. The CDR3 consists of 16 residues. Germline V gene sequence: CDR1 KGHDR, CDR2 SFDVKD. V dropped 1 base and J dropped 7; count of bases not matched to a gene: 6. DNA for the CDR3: TGTGCCACCAGTGATTTCCGGGACAGGGGTGGGAATGAGCAGTTCTTC. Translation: CATSDFRDRGGNEQFF.

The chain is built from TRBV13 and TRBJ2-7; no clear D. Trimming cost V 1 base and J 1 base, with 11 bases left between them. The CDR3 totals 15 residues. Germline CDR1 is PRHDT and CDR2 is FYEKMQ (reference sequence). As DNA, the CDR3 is TGTGCCAGCAGCTTAGTTCAGTCCGGGTCCTACGAGCAGTACTTC. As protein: CASSLVQSGSYEQYF.

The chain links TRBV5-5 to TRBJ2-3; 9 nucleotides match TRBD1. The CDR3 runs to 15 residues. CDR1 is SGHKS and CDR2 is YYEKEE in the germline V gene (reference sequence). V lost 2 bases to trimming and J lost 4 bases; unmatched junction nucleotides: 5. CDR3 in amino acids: CASSLGGTGPDTQYF. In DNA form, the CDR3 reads TGTGCCAGCAGCTTAGGTGGGACAGGGCCAGATACGCAGTATTTT.

CDR3 amino acids: CASSDAGQLFYYGYTF. In DNA, the CDR3 is TGTGCCAGCAGTGACGCCGGACAGCTATTTTACTATGGCTACACCTTC. This chain uses TRBV6-4 with TRBJ1-2, with a weak D call TRBD1 (6 bases). The V gene's germline CDR1 is MRHNA and CDR2 SNTAGT. With 2 bases removed from V and 3 bases from J, the gap between germline ends came to 16 bases. The CDR3 sequence is 16 residues long.

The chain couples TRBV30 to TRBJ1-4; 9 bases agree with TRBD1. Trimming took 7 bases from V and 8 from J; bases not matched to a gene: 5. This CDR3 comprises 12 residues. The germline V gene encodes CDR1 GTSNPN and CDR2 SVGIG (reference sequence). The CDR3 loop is CALDRGNEKLFF. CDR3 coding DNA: TGTGCCTTGGACAGGGGAAACGAAAAACTGTTTTTT. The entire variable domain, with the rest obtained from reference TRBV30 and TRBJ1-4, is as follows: SQTIHQWPATLVQPVGSPLSLECTVEGTSNPNLYWYRQAAGRGLQLLFYSVGIGQISSEVPQNLSASRPQDRQFILSSKKLLLSDSGFYLCALDRGNEKLFFGSGTQLSVL.

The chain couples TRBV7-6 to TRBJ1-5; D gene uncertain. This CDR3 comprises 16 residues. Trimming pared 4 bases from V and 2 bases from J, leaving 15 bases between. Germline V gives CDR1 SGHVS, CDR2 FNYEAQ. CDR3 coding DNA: TGTGCCAGCAGCTCTGAGATCGGGATGGGCAATCAGCCCCAGCATTTT. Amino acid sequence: CASSSEIGMGNQPQHF.

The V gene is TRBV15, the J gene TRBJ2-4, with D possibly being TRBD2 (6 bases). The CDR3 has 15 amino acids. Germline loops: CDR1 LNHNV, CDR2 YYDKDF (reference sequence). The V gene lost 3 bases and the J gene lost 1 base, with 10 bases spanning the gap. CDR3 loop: CATSSGSGAKNIQYF. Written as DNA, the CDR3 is TGTGCCACCAGCAGCGGGAGTGGGGCCAAAAACATTCAGTACTTC.

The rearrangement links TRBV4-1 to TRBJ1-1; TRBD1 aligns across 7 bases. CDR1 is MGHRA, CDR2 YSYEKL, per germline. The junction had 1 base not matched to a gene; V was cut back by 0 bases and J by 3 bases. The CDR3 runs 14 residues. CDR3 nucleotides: TGCGCCAGCAGCCAAGAAGGGGGCTACACTGAAGCTTTCTTT. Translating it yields CASSQEGGYTEAFF.

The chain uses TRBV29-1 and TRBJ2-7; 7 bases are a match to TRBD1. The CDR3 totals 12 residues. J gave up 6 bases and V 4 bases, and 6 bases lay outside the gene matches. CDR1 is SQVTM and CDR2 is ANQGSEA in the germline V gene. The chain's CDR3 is CSVVPGGFEQYF. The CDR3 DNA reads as TGCAGCGTTGTCCCAGGGGGTTTCGAGCAGTACTTC.

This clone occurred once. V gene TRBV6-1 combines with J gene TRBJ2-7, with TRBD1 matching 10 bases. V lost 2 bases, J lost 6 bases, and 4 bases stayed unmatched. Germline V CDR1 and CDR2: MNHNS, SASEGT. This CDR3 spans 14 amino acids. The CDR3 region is CASSELTGGSEQYF. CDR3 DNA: TGTGCCAGCAGTGAATTGACAGGGGGCAGCGAGCAGTACTTC.

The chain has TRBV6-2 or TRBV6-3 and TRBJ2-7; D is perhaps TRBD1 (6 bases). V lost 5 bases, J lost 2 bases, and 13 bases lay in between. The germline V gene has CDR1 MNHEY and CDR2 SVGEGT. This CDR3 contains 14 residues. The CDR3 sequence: CASSPGTPPYEQYF. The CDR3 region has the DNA TGTGCCAGCAGTCCCGGGACACCCCCCTACGAGCAGTACTTC.

The CDR3 nucleotides are TGTGCCAGCAGCTTAGGCACTAGCGGGCTCCAAGAGACCCAGTACTTC. It specifies CASSLGTSGLQETQYF. This chain joins TRBV7-9 and TRBJ2-5; 9 bases align to TRBD2. V gave up 1 base and J gave up 1 base; unmatched junction bases: 4. The CDR3 has 16 amino acids. Germline loops: CDR1 SEHNR, CDR2 FQNEAQ (reference sequence).

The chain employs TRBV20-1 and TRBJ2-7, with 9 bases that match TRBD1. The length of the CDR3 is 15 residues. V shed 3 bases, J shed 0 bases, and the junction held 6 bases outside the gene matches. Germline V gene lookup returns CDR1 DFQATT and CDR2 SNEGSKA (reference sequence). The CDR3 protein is CSASDRQGVSYEQYF. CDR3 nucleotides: TGCAGTGCTAGTGACCGACAGGGGGTCTCCTACGAGCAGTACTTC.

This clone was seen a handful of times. CDR3 region: CASSTGTPRGELFF. In nucleotides, the CDR3 is TGTGCCAGTAGTACCGGGACACCTCGAGGGGAGCTGTTTTTT. The chain couples TRBV19 to TRBJ2-2, with D tentatively TRBD1 (6 bases). V shed 4 bases and J shed 8 bases, with 14 bases lying between them. Germline V CDR1 and CDR2: LNHDA, SQIVND (reference sequence). The CDR3 extends over 14 amino acids.

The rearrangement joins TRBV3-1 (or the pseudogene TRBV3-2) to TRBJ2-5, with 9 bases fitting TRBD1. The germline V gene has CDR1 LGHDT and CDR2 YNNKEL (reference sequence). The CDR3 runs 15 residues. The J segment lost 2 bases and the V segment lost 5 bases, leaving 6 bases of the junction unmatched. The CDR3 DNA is TGTGCCAGCAGCTTACGGACAGGGGAGCAAGAGACCCAGTACTTC. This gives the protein CASSLRTGEQETQYF.

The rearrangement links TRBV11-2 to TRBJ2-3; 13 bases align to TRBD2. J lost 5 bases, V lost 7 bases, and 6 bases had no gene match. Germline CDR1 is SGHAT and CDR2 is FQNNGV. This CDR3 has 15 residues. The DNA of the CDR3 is TGTGCCAGCACCACTAGCGGGGGGGCTGTAGATACGCAGTATTTT. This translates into CASTTSGGAVDTQYF.

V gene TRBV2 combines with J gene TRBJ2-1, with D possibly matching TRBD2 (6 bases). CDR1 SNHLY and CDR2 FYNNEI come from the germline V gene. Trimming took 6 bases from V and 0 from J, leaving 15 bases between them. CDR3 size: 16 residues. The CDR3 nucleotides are TGTGCCAGCAGCCTCGGGACTGGGAGCTCCTACAATGAGCAGTTCTTC. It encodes CASSLGTGSSYNEQFF.

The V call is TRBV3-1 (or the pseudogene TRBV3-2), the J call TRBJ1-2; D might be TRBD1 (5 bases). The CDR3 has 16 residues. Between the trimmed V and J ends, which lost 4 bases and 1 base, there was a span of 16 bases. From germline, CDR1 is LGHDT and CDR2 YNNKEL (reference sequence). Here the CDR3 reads CASSPITTGLNYGYTF. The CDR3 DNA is TGTGCCAGCAGCCCCATTACTACAGGTCTTAACTATGGCTACACCTTC.

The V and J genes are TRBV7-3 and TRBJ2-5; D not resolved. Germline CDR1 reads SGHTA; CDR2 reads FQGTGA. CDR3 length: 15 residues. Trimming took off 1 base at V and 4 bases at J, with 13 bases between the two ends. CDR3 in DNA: TGTGCCAGCAGCTTAAGTGGCAGTCGGAGAGAGACCCAGTACTTC. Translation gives CASSLSGSRRETQYF.